The 4 T cell receptor beta chains given below trace back to one sample, sequenced in a study of OX40 agonist ivuxolimab in advanced cancers. Repertoires were generated with immunoSEQ multiplex PCR, while TCRdb's copy carries only in-frame clones and drops some. Among around 70,000 clones listed, about 93% were seen once. The starting material was CD4+ or CD8+ T cells sorted from blood, obtained in a trial of the OX40 agonist ivuxolimab. These receptors were collected from an adult with an advanced solid tumor such as melanoma, head and neck, liver or kidney cancer.

The CDR3 spells CASSSRQGARDEQFF. CDR3 coding DNA: TGTGCCAGCAGTTCCCGACAGGGGGCAAGAGATGAGCAGTTCTTC. The V call is TRBV27, the J call TRBJ2-1, with 10 bases matching TRBD1. This CDR3 contains 15 residues. J was trimmed by 8 bases and V by 4 bases; bases with no gene match: 8. Germline values: CDR1 MNHEY, CDR2 SMNVEV (reference sequence).

The chain combines TRBV9 with TRBJ2-7; TRBD1 aligns across 9 bases. Trimming removed 3 bases from V and 6 bases from J; junction bases left unmatched: 10. CDR1 is SGDLS and CDR2 is YYNGEE in the germline V gene. This CDR3 is 15 amino acids long. In DNA, the CDR3 is TGTGCCAGCAGCGCTACAGGGGGCGCGGGATCCGAGCAGTACTTC. Protein: CASSATGGAGSEQYF.

The chain has TRBV7-9 and TRBJ1-1, with a possible D match to TRBD1 (6 bases). V dropped 5 bases and J dropped 5 bases, with 18 bases sitting between them. CDR3 length: 15 amino acids. Germline V gene lookup returns CDR1 SEHNR and CDR2 FQNEAQ (reference sequence). The CDR3 spells CASSPLRGGQTEAFF. DNA for the CDR3: TGTGCCAGCAGCCCCCTGCGGGGGGGCCAGACTGAAGCTTTCTTT.

Remarks on this clone: The conserved final phenylalanine or tryptophan is absent from the CDR3, which likely points to a read error. Because the CDR3's place on the DNA is in doubt, the DNA is left out and the CDR3 is given as listed by TCRdb. The genes are TRBV29-1 and TRBJ1-1. In germline, CDR1 is SQVTM, CDR2 ANQGSEA. Both ends counted, the CDR3 spans 8 residues. CDR3 amino acids: CSVEDTFL.